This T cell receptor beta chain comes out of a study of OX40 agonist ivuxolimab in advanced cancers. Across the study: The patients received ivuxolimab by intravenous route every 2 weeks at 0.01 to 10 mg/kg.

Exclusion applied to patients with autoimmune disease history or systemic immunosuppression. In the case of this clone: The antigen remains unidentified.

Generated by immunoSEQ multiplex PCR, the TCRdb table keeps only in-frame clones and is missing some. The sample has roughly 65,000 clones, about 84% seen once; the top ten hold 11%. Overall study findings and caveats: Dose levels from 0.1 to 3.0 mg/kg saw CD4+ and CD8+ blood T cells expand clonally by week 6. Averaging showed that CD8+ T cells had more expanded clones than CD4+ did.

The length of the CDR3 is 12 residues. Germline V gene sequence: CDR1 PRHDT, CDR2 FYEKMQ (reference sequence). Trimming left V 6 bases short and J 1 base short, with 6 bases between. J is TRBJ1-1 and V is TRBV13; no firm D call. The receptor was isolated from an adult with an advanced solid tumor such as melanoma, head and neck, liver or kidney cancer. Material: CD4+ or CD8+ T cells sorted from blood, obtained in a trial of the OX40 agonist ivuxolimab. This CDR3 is CASRLRNTEAFF. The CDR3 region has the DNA TGTGCCAGCAGGTTAAGGAACACTGAAGCTTTCTTT.